This T cell receptor (beta chain) was recorded in a study of T cells after yellow fever vaccination. TCRdb independently ran MiXCR on the 5' RACE reads; one entry per CDR3 protein. The sample yields around 400,000 distinct CDR3 sequences, roughly 10% seen once. This clonotype was detected a few times. This CDR3 spans 16 amino acids. V lost 5 bases, J lost 8 bases, and 14 bases stayed unmatched. CDR1 and CDR2 from the germline V gene are SEHNR and FQNEAQ (reference sequence). The chain joins TRBV7-9 to TRBJ2-1; 8 nucleotides align to TRBD1. The starting material was PBMCs, obtained on the day of the first yellow fever vaccination. The receptor's source is a young man who received the YFV17D yellow fever vaccine. CDR3 protein: CASSTYRWEQGDEQFF. The CDR3 DNA sequence: TGTGCCAGCAGCACTTATCGATGGGAACAGGGGGATGAGCAGTTCTTC.